This entry lists 25 T cell receptor beta chains sequenced from one sample in a study of blood T cells in healthy people across ages. A second PCR of roughly 7 to 11 cycles used a sample-barcoded 5' primer and a J-beta primer mix. TCRdb analysed the 5' RACE reads with MiXCR anew, one entry per CDR3 protein. The data show hundreds of thousands of distinct CDR3 sequences, roughly 30% seen once. The sequencing input was blood. These TCRs come from a woman of 80 years or more in good health.

This clonotype was counted at least ten times. This chain uses TRBV3-1 with TRBJ1-6; D gene uncertain. This CDR3 has 12 amino acids. The germline V gene has CDR1 LGHDT and CDR2 YNNKEL (reference sequence). Trimming pared 3 bases from V and 6 bases from J, leaving 3 bases between. Written as DNA, the CDR3 is TGTGCCAGCAGCCATGCTAATTCACCCCTCCACTTT. This codes for CASSHANSPLHF.

The chain recombines TRBV30 with TRBJ1-1, with 7 bases identical to TRBD1. The CDR3 totals 13 residues. Germline CDR1 and CDR2: GTSNPN and SVGIG (reference sequence). With 2 bases clipped from V and 4 bases from J, the junction kept 4 bases outside the gene matches. This CDR3 reads CAWSYRGSTEAFF. The CDR3 nucleotides are TGTGCCTGGAGTTACAGGGGATCCACTGAAGCTTTCTTT.

In this sample, this clonotype turned up once. The V and J genes are TRBV6-5 and TRBJ2-7, with D possibly TRBD1 on 6 matching bases. The CDR3 is 14 residues long. V was shortened by 2 bases and J by 2 bases, with 10 bases between the two germline ends. Germline values: CDR1 MNHEY, CDR2 SVGAGI. The CDR3 loop is CASSYARGAYEQYF. For the CDR3, the DNA is TGTGCCAGCAGTTACGCCAGGGGCGCCTACGAGCAGTACTTC.

The sample holds many counts of this clonotype. The chain uses TRBV3-1 and TRBJ2-1; D may be TRBD2 (6 bases). Deletions cut 0 bases from V and 4 bases from J, with 10 bases between. CDR1 is LGHDT, CDR2 YNNKEL, per germline (reference sequence). The CDR3 sequence is 15 residues long. This chain's CDR3 is CASSQDGGRYNEQFF. CDR3 bases: TGTGCCAGCAGCCAAGACGGGGGACGTTACAATGAGCAGTTCTTC.

The sample holds many counts of this clonotype. The chain combines TRBV28 with TRBJ2-3; D gene uncertain. The CDR3 length is 13 residues. Trimming stripped 3 bases from V and 3 bases from J, with 7 bases between. The germline V gene has CDR1 MDHEN and CDR2 SYDVKM. CDR3 sequence reads: CASSFTGTDTQYF. The DNA for the CDR3 is TGTGCCAGCAGTTTCACCGGGACAGATACGCAGTATTTT.

Remarks on this clonotype: This may arise from a read error, as a much more abundant clone is one base away. The chain employs TRBV28 and TRBJ2-7; no firm D call. The CDR3 loop spans 13 amino acids. Germline V gene lookup returns CDR1 MDHEN and CDR2 SYDVKM. V dropped 7 bases and J dropped 3 bases, with 13 bases sitting between them. The CDR3, as DNA: TGTGCCAGCACCGAAACAAAGTGCTACGAGCAGTACTTC. It encodes CASTETKCYEQYF.

This clonotype was seen many times. This chain connects TRBV6-5 to TRBJ2-7; 12 bases are a match to TRBD1. The CDR3 extends over 17 amino acids. Germline V gene data show CDR1 as MNHEY and CDR2 as SVGAGI. Trimming removed 2 bases from V and 5 bases from J; junction bases left unmatched: 10. The CDR3 loop reads CASSYHLGTGGGDEQYF. CDR3 DNA sequence: TGTGCCAGCAGTTACCACCTTGGGACAGGGGGCGGCGACGAGCAGTACTTC.

In this sample, this clonotype turned up many times. V usage is TRBV21-1 and J usage is TRBJ1-2. TRBV21-1 is flagged as a pseudogene. The CDR3 sequence is 15 residues long. The CDR3 DNA is TGTGCCAGCAGCAAAGCGCGAGGGGCTAACTATGGCTACACCTTC. Amino acids: CASSKARGANYGYTF.

About this clonotype: A read error is possible here, since a much larger clone lies one base away. The J gene is TRBJ1-2, the V gene TRBV7-2, with D hard to call. The germline V gene encodes CDR1 SGHTA and CDR2 FQGNSA. CDR3 length: 11 amino acids. Trimming pared 7 bases from V and 8 bases from J, leaving 11 bases between. The CDR3 nucleotides are TGTGCCAGCAACCCCAACGAGGGCTACACCTTC. It codes for CASNPNEGYTF.

This clonotype was counted many times. The chain recombines TRBV6-1 with TRBJ2-5; D is undetermined. CDR1 and CDR2 from the germline V gene are MNHNS and SASEGT. This CDR3 is 16 amino acids long. Trimming left V 2 bases short and J 4 bases short, with 17 bases between. Here the CDR3 reads CASSEQPSLMGETQYF. Written as DNA, the CDR3 is TGTGCCAGCAGTGAACAGCCCTCCCTCATGGGAGAGACCCAGTACTTC.

As concerns this clonotype: A much larger clone lies one base from this, so it may be a read error. This CDR3 reads CASSCGGPGETQYF. The CDR3, as DNA: TGTGCCAGCAGTTGCGGGGGCCCTGGAGAGACCCAGTACTTC. This rearrangement joins TRBV6-5 to TRBJ2-5, with D possibly TRBD2 on 7 matching bases. V lost 4 bases, J lost 4 bases, and 13 bases lay in between. Germline lookup yields CDR1 MNHEY and CDR2 SVGAGI. CDR3 length equals 14 residues.

The chain is built from TRBV9 and TRBJ1-4, with unresolved D. The CDR3 contains 16 residues. In germline, CDR1 is SGDLS, CDR2 YYNGEE. V lost 0 bases and J 8 bases, leaving 17 bases between the germline ends. The CDR3 region is CASSVGEPVQREKLFF. CDR3 DNA: TGTGCCAGCAGCGTAGGGGAACCGGTTCAACGGGAAAAACTGTTTTTT.

At least ten counts were recorded for this clonotype. The rearrangement links TRBV6-1 to TRBJ2-5; weak D call: TRBD2 (7 bases). Germline-derived CDR1 and CDR2 are MNHNS and SASEGT. CDR3 length: 17 residues. Trimming left V 6 bases short and J 2 bases short, with 22 bases between. In nucleotides, the CDR3 is TGTGCCAGCAGAGATGGTTGGGCGGGGGCCCTTCAAGAGACCCAGTACTTC. Translating it yields CASRDGWAGALQETQYF.

The sample holds many counts of this clonotype. The gene calls are TRBV7-2 and TRBJ2-5; D remains unclear. The ends were cut back, 4 bases at V and 7 bases at J, with 16 bases in the middle. This CDR3 has 14 residues. Germline loops: CDR1 SGHTA, CDR2 FQGNSA. For the CDR3, the DNA is TGTGCCAGCAGCTACGCAGTCGGGTTGCGGACCCAGTACTTC. Its protein is CASSYAVGLRTQYF.

Remarks on this clonotype: This could be a read error, since a much larger clone is one nucleotide away. The chain combines TRBV4-2 with TRBJ2-3; 9 bases align to TRBD1. Germline V gene data show CDR1 as LGHNA and CDR2 as YNFKEQ. Trimming took 4 bases from V and 11 from J; bases not matched to a gene: 7. The CDR3 contains 13 residues. The CDR3 DNA follows: TGTGCCAGCAGCCCCGACCGGGACAGGGAGCAGTATTTT. Protein sequence: CASSPDRDREQYF.

This clonotype was observed at least ten times. This chain links TRBV4-1 with TRBJ2-7; D is perhaps TRBD1 (6 bases). The CDR3 totals 18 residues. Trimming left V 0 bases short and J 1 base short, with 19 bases between. From germline, CDR1 is MGHRA and CDR2 YSYEKL. The CDR3 coding sequence is TGCGCCAGCAGCCAAGACCTATCGGGACATACCACTTCCTACGAGCAGTACTTC. This sequence encodes CASSQDLSGHTTSYEQYF.

Note on this clonotype: At one end the junction does not follow the germline gene, possibly because of a read error. The CDR3 coding sequence is TGTGCCAGCAGTCGGACAGGGAGAACTAATGAAAGACTGTTTTTT. Translated, it gives CASSRTGRTNERLFF. The genes are TRBV12-3 or TRBV12-4 and TRBJ1-4, with 8 bases fitting TRBD1. This CDR3 is built from 15 residues.

This clonotype has only a few counts. This sequence joins TRBV19 and TRBJ2-3; TRBD2 matches 12 bases. The CDR3 length is 18 residues. CDR1 and CDR2 from the germline V gene are LNHDA and SQIVND (reference sequence). Trimming cost V 1 base and J 5 bases; bases outside gene matches: 10. CDR3 region: CASSIALSSGGAKDTQYF. CDR3 DNA: TGTGCCAGTAGTATAGCTTTGTCTAGCGGGGGGGCGAAAGATACGCAGTATTTT. Supplemented by reference TRBV19 and TRBJ2-3, the full variable domain reads DGGITQSPKYLFRKEGQNVTLSCEQNLNHDAMYWYRQDPGQGLRLIYYSQIVNDFQKGDIAEGYSVSREKKESFPLTVTSAQKNPTAFYLCASSIALSSGGAKDTQYFGPGTRLTVL.

This clonotype appeared many times. J is TRBJ1-5 and V is TRBV9, with TRBD1 as a possible D gene (6 bases). The CDR3 covers 15 residues. Germline V CDR1 and CDR2: SGDLS, YYNGEE. Between the trimmed V and J ends, which lost 4 bases and 7 bases, there was a span of 18 bases. The CDR3 spells CASSPRGGEGQPQHF. In DNA, the CDR3 is TGTGCCAGCAGCCCGCGAGGGGGAGAAGGCCAGCCCCAGCATTTT.

Comment on this clonotype: A single base separates this from a much larger clone, so it may be a read error. This rearrangement joins TRBV5-1 to TRBJ2-5; 7 bases agree with TRBD1. The CDR3 contains 13 residues. V lost 7 bases, J lost 11 bases, and 14 bases stayed unmatched. Germline V CDR1 and CDR2: SGHRS, YFSETQ. The CDR3 loop is CASQKTGNNEQYF. CDR3 nucleotide sequence: TGCGCCAGCCAAAAGACAGGGAACAATGAGCAGTACTTC.

This rearrangement joins TRBV29-1 to TRBJ1-2; 10 positions agree with TRBD1. The CDR3 totals 12 residues. Germline values: CDR1 SQVTM, CDR2 ANQGSEA. V shed 6 bases, J shed 8 bases, and the junction held 6 bases outside the gene matches. CDR3 in amino acids: CSVTGGHVGYTF. The CDR3 DNA follows: TGCAGCGTGACAGGGGGCCATGTGGGCTACACCTTC.

Details on this clonotype: Given a much more abundant clone one base away, this may be a read error. In DNA form, the CDR3 reads TGTGCCAGCAGTGAGTCCCCCAATGAGCAGTTCTTC. Translating it yields CASSESPNEQFF. The chain carries TRBV2 and TRBJ2-1; D ambiguous. V was cut by 3 bases and J by 6 bases, with 6 bases left in between. This CDR3 contains 12 residues. Germline V gene sequence: CDR1 SNHLY, CDR2 FYNNEI.

Ten or more counts support this clonotype. The rearrangement uses TRBV6-2 or TRBV6-3 and TRBJ2-7; D is ambiguous. V shed 5 bases and J shed 6 bases, with 11 bases lying between them. Germline loops: CDR1 MNHEY, CDR2 SVGEGT. CDR3 length: 12 residues. CDR3 in amino acids: CASSEPVFEQYF. Written as DNA, the CDR3 is TGTGCCAGCAGTGAACCAGTCTTCGAGCAGTACTTC.

This clonotype has a count of ten or more. V gene TRBV6-6 combines with J gene TRBJ2-4; either TRBD1 or TRBD2 may fit D (5 bases each). Germline V gene lookup returns CDR1 MNHNY and CDR2 SVGAGI (reference sequence). CDR3 size: 18 residues. The ends were cut back, 6 bases at V and 1 base at J, with 22 bases in the middle. In DNA form, the CDR3 reads TGTGCCAGCAGGGACCTCGGGACGGTTACCCAGGCCAAAAACATTCAGTACTTC. It yields the protein CASRDLGTVTQAKNIQYF.

This clonotype has a handful of counts. The rearrangement joins TRBV4-3 to TRBJ2-3, with a weak D call TRBD2 (6 bases). Per germline, CDR1 LGHNA and CDR2 YSLEER. This CDR3 region has 17 residues. Trimming stripped 0 bases from V and 7 bases from J, with 20 bases between. As DNA, the CDR3 is TGCGCCAGCAGCCAAGATTTTGATAGCGGAAATATCTATACGCAGTATTTT. Residues: CASSQDFDSGNIYTQYF.